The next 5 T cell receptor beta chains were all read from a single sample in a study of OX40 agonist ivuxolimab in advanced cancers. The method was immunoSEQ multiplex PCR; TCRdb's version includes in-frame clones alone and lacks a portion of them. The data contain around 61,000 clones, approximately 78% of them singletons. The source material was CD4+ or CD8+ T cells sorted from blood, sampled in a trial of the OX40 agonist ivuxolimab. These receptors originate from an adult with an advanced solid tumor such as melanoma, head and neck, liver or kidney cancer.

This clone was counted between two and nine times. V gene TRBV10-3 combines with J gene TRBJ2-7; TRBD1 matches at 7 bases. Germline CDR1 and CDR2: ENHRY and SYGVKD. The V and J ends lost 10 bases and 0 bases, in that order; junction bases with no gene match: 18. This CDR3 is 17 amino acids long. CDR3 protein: CASSPIPRTGSSYEQYF. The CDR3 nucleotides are TGTGCCAGCAGCCCCATCCCCAGGACAGGAAGCTCCTACGAGCAGTACTTC.

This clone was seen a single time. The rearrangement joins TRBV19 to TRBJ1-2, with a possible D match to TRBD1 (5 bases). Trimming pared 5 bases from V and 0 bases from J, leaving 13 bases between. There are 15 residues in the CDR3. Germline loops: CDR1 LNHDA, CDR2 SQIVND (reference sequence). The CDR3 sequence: CASSHRDATNYGYTF. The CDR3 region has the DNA TGTGCCAGTAGTCACCGGGACGCGACTAACTATGGCTACACCTTC.

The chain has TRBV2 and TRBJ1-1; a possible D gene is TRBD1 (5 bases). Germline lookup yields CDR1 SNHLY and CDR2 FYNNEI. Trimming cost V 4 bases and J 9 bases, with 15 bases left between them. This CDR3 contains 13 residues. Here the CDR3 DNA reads TGTGCCAGCAGTGGTCAGGGTGGACTGAAAGCTTTCTTT. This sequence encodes CASSGQGGLKAFF.

CDR3 region: CASSPLADKGGPQHF. Written as DNA, the CDR3 is TGTGCCAGCTCACCATTGGCAGACAAAGGGGGTCCCCAGCATTTT. This chain links TRBV18 with TRBJ1-5, with D maybe TRBD1 (6 bases). There are 15 residues in the CDR3. Germline lookup yields CDR1 KGHSH and CDR2 LQKENI. Trimming cost V 2 bases and J 10 bases, with 18 bases left between them.

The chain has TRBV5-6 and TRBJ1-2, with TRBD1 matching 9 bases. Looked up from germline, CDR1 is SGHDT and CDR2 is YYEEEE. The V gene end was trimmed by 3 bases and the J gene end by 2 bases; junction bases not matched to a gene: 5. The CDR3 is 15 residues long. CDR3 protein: CASSSPTGGNYGYTF. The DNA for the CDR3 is TGTGCCAGCAGCTCTCCAACAGGGGGCAACTATGGCTACACCTTC.